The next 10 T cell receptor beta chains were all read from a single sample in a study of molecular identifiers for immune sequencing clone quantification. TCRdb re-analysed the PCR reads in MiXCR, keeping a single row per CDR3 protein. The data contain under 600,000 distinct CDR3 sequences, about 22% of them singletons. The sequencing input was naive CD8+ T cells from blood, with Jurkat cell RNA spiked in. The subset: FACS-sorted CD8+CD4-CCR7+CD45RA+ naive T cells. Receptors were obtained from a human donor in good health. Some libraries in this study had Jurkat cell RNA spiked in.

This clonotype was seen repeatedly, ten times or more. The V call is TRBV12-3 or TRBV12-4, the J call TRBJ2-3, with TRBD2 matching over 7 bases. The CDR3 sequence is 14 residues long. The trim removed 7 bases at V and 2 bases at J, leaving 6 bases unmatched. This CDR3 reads CASKVGGSTDTQYF. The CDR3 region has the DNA TGTGCCAGCAAAGTGGGGGGGTCCACAGATACGCAGTATTTT.

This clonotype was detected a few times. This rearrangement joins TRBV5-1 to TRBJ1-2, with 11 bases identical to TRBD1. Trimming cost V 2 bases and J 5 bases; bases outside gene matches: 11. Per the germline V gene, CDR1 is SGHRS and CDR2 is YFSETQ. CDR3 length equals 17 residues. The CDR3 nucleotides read TGCGCCAGCAGCTTTCCGGGACAGGGGGAAATGGCGTATGGCTACACCTTC. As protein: CASSFPGQGEMAYGYTF.

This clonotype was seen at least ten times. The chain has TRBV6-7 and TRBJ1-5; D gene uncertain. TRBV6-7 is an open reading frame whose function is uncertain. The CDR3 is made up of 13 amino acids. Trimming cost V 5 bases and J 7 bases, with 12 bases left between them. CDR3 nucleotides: TGTGCCAGCAGTCTCTCGGGTACCCAGCCCCAGCATTTT. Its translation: CASSLSGTQPQHF.

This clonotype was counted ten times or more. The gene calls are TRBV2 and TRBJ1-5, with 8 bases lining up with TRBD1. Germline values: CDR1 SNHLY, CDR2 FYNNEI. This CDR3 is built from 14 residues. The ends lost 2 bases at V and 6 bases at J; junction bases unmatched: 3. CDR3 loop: CASSETGQAQPQHF. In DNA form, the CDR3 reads TGTGCCAGCAGTGAAACGGGACAGGCTCAGCCCCAGCATTTT. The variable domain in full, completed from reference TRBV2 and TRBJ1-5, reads EPEVTQTPSHQVTQMGQEVILRCVPISNHLYFYWYRQILGQKVEFLVSFYNNEISEKSEIFDDQFSVERPDGSNFTLKIRSTKLEDSAMYFCASSETGQAQPQHFGDGTRLSIL.

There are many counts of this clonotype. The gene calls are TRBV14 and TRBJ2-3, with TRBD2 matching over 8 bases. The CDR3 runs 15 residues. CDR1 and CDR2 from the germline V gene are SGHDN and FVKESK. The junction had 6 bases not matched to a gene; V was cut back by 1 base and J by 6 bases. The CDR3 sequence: CASSQVTGGPDTQYF. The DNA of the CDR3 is TGTGCCAGCAGCCAAGTGACGGGGGGGCCGGATACGCAGTATTTT.

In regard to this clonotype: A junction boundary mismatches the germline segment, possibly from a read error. CDR3 in amino acids: CASSLGTGVAERYF. DNA of the CDR3: TGTGCCAGCAGTTTGGGGACAGGGGTCGCCGAGCGGTACTTC. The chain has TRBV27 and TRBJ2-7; 10 bases are a match to TRBD1. There are 14 residues in the CDR3. CDR1 and CDR2 (germline): MNHEY, SMNVEV (reference sequence).

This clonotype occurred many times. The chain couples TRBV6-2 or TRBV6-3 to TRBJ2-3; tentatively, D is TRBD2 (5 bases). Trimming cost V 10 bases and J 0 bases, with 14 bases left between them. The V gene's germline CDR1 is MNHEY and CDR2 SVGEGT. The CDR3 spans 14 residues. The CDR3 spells CATSDYFSTDTQYF. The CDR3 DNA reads TGTGCCACCTCAGACTACTTTAGCACAGATACGCAGTATTTT.

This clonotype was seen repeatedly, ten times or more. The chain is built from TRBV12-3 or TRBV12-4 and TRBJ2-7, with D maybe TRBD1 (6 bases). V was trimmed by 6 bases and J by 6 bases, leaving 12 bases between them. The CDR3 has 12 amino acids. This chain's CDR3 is CASSPQGPEQYF. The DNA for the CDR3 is TGTGCCAGCAGCCCCCAGGGGCCCGAGCAGTACTTC.

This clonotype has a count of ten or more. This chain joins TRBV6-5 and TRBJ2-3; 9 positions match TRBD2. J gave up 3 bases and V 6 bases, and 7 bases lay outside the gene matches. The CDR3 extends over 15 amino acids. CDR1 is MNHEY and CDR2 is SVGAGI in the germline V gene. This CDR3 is CASSWVAGATDTQYF. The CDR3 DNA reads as TGTGCCAGCAGCTGGGTAGCGGGGGCGACAGATACGCAGTATTTT.

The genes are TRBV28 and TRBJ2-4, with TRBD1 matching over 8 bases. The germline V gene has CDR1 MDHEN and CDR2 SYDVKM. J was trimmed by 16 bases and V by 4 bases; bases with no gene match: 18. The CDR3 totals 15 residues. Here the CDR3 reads CASSSRGTGQPSAYF. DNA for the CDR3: TGTGCCAGCAGTTCAAGAGGGACAGGACAGCCTAGCGCCTACTTC.